The 9 T cell receptor beta chains below were found in one sample sequenced in a study of technical replicates of blood from a handful of donors. Profiling relied on immunoSEQ multiplex PCR, and the TCRdb table lists in-frame clones only, not all of them. The sample holds 65,000 to 90,000 clones, 91% seen once. Sample: T cells isolated from PBMCs. The receptors here all came from a human donor in good health.

V and J are TRBV7-6 and TRBJ1-4; no firm D call. The CDR3 spans 13 residues. CDR1 is SGHVS and CDR2 is FNYEAQ in the germline V gene. The ends were cut back, 4 bases at V and 8 bases at J, with 11 bases in the middle. The CDR3 protein is CASSSPPGEKLFF. CDR3 bases: TGTGCCAGCAGCTCCCCCCCGGGGGAAAAACTGTTTTTT.

The chain recombines TRBV5-1 with TRBJ1-2, with D tentatively TRBD1 (5 bases). The CDR3 runs 15 residues. Germline V lookup: CDR1 SGHRS, CDR2 YFSETQ. V lost 0 bases to trimming and J lost 1 base, with 10 bases between them. The CDR3 here is CASSLGPGINYGYTF. The CDR3 DNA follows: TGCGCCAGCAGCTTGGGACCAGGGATTAACTATGGCTACACCTTC.

The V call is TRBV10-3, the J call TRBJ2-5; TRBD1 matches at 7 bases. The germline V gene has CDR1 ENHRY and CDR2 SYGVKD. The V segment lost 6 bases and the J segment 1 base; nucleotides outside the gene matches: 5. This CDR3 has 14 residues. This CDR3 reads CAIREGQLQETQYF. The CDR3 nucleotides read TGTGCCATCAGAGAGGGACAGCTCCAAGAGACCCAGTACTTC.

The genes are TRBV19 and TRBJ2-7; D may be TRBD1 (6 bases). CDR3 length: 14 amino acids. CDR1 is LNHDA, CDR2 SQIVND, per germline (reference sequence). V lost 4 bases and J 2 bases, leaving 12 bases between the germline ends. The DNA of the CDR3 is TGTGCCAGTAGTACCGGGACAAAGACCTACGAGCAGTACTTC. Protein product: CASSTGTKTYEQYF.

The chain carries TRBV21-1 and TRBJ2-6; TRBD1, the table's D call, lacks a check against the DNA. TRBV21-1 corresponds to a pseudogene. The CDR3 is 19 residues long. The CDR3, as DNA: TGTGCCAGCAGCAAAGCCCTACGGACAGGGGGCGCTGGGGCCAACGTCCTGACTTTC. This translates into CASSKALRTGGAGANVLTF.

The chain is built from TRBV7-9 and TRBJ1-2; TRBD1 agrees at 10 bases. Germline loops: CDR1 SEHNR, CDR2 FQNEAQ (reference sequence). V trimming: 0 bases; J trimming: 3 bases; junction bases outside the gene matches: 7. This CDR3 region has 17 residues. The DNA for the CDR3 is TGTGCCAGCAGCTTAGCGCTAAAGGGACAGGGGCACTATGGCTACACCTTC. As protein: CASSLALKGQGHYGYTF.

The chain combines TRBV7-8 with TRBJ1-5, with 8 nucleotides matching TRBD1. Trimming removed 3 bases from V and 4 bases from J; junction bases left unmatched: 5. The CDR3 runs to 15 residues. CDR1 SGHVS and CDR2 FQNEAQ come from the germline V gene. CDR3 nucleotide sequence: TGTGCCAGCAGCTTTAGGACAGGGTGGAATCAGCCCCAGCATTTT. Translation: CASSFRTGWNQPQHF.

V usage is TRBV30 and J usage is TRBJ2-3; 7 nucleotides align to TRBD2. V lost 1 base, J lost 2 bases, and 3 bases stayed unmatched. Germline CDR1 GTSNPN, CDR2 SVGIG (reference sequence). The CDR3 is made up of 14 amino acids. CDR3 residues: CAWSEAGYTDTQYF. Here the CDR3 DNA reads TGTGCCTGGAGTGAAGCGGGGTACACAGATACGCAGTATTTT.

The rearrangement uses TRBV5-1 and TRBJ2-7; 8 bases line up with TRBD1. Germline V CDR1 and CDR2: SGHRS, YFSETQ. Trimming at V came to 2 bases and at J to 3 bases, leaving 4 bases not matched to a gene. The CDR3 contains 14 residues. CDR3 sequence: CASSFSDRDYEQYF. CDR3 sequence (DNA): TGCGCCAGCAGCTTTTCGGACAGGGACTACGAGCAGTACTTC.